This T cell receptor (beta chain) was sequenced during a study of blood T cell repertoires in COVID-19. Study at large: Acute and convalescent COVID-19 samples came from the United States, Italy and Spain. PBMCs, B-cell-depleted T cells, or T cells were the source of the cDNA or gDNA that made up the material.

Patients from Seattle were sampled longitudinally, starting during active infection. In the case of this clone: Other DNA sequences in this sample translate to the same CDR3.

CDR3 length: 13 residues. V lost 3 bases and J lost 0, with 3 bases in between. The germline gives CDR1 LNHDA, CDR2 SQIVND (reference sequence). How the authors handled the data: Estimates of nucleated cell counts were drawn from the amplification of reference gene primers. TCRdb's copy holds only in-frame clones and misses some; the assay was immunoSEQ multiplex PCR. V and J calls and clone size are as listed in that table; D and trimming were resolved from the DNA. This table has hundreds of thousands of clones, about 88% appearing once. Sequencing was performed on peripheral blood. V and J are TRBV19 and TRBJ2-1; no clear D gene. The clonotype was recovered from a man between 18 and 29 years old with COVID-19, enrolled during active disease. CDR3 nucleotides: TGTGCCAGTAGTATCAGCTCCTACAATGAGCAGTTCTTC. It encodes CASSISSYNEQFF. The whole variable domain, remainder taken from reference TRBV19 and TRBJ2-1, is DGGITQSPKYLFRKEGQNVTLSCEQNLNHDAMYWYRQDPGQGLRLIYYSQIVNDFQKGDIAEGYSVSREKKESFPLTVTSAQKNPTAFYLCASSISSYNEQFFGPGTRLTVL.